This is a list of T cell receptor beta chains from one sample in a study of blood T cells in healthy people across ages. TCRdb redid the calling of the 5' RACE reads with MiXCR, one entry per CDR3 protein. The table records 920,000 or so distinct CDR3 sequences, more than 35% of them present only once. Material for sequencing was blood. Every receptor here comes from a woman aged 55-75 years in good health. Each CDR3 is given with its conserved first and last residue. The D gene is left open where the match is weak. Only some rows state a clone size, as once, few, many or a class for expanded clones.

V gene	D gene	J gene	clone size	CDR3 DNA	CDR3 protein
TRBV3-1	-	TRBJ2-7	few	TGTGCCAGCAGCCAAGTTGGCGGCGCCTACGAGCAGTACTTC	CASSQVGGAYEQYF
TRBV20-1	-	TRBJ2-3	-	TGCAGTGCTGGGGGGCTAAATACGCAGTATTTT	CSAGGLNTQYF
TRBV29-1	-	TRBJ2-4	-	TGCAGCGTAAGACTAGCCAAAAACATTCAGTACTTC	CSVRLAKNIQYF
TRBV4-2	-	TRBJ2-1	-	TGTGCCAGCAGCCAAGATGGGTACGGCGATGAGCAGTTCTTC	CASSQDGYGDEQFF
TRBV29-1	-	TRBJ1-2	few	TGCAGCGTTCTCAGGGAAGCTGGCTACACCTTC	CSVLREAGYTF
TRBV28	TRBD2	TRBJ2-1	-	TGTGCCAGCAGTTTCTCGACTAGCGGGCCTTGGGATGAGCAGTTCTTC	CASSFSTSGPWDEQFF
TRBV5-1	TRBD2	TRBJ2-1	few	TGCGCCAGCAGCTTGGGGGCGGGAGGATCCCCCCCAGAGCAGTTCTTC	CASSLGAGGSPPEQFF
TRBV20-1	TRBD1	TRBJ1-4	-	TGCAGTGCTAGAGGACAGGGGTTGGTTGCAACTAATGAAAAACTGTTTTTT	CSARGQGLVATNEKLFF
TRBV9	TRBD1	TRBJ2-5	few	TGTGCCAGCAGCGACGGACAGGGCGGCTTGGAGACCCAGTACTTC	CASSDGQGGLETQYF
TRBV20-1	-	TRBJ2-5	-	TGCAGTGCGACGGGCGAAAAAGAGACCCAGTACTTC	CSATGEKETQYF
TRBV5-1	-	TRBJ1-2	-	TGCGCCAGCAGCTCCGCCCGGGGCCCCCGTAACTATGGCTACACCTTC	CASSSARGPRNYGYTF
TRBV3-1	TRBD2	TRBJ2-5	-	TGTGCCAGCAGCCGGAGCGACACAGGACTAGCGGGAGAGACCCAGTACTTC	CASSRSDTGLAGETQYF
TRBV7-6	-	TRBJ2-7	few	TGTGCCAGCAGCCCGGAGCACTTCTACGAGCAGTACTTC	CASSPEHFYEQYF
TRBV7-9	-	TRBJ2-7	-	TGTGCCAGCAGCTTAGCTGAAACATCCGAGCAGTACTTC	CASSLAETSEQYF
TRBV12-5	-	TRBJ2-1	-	TGTGCTAGTGGCTCCCGAAAGGGTGAGCAGTTCTTC	CASGSRKGEQFF
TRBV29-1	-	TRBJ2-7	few	TGCAGCGTTGGGGTAGGGGGGGGTGCCTACGAGCAGTACTTC	CSVGVGGGAYEQYF
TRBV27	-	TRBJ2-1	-	TGTGCCAGCAGTTACTTAGGGCGCGAGCGGGATGAGCAGTTCTTC	CASSYLGRERDEQFF
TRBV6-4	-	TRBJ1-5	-	TGTGCCAGCAGTGAGGGCACCAATCAGCCCCAGCATTTT	CASSEGTNQPQHF
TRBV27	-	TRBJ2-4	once	TGTGCCAGCAGTACTAGGGGTGAAAACATTCAGTACTTC	CASSTRGENIQYF
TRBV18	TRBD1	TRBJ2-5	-	TGTGCCAGCTCACCCCTAGGGACAGCGTACCAAGAGACCCAGTACTTC	CASSPLGTAYQETQYF
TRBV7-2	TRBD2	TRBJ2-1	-	TGTGCCAGCAGCTGGGGACTAGCCTACGAGCAGTTCTTC	CASSWGLAYEQFF
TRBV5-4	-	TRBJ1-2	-	TGTGCCAGCAGCAGCCGGGCTGGCTACACCTTC	CASSSRAGYTF
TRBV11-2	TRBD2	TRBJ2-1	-	TGTGCCAGCAGCATCAGGACTAGCGGGAGGGTAAATGAGCAGTTCTTC	CASSIRTSGRVNEQFF
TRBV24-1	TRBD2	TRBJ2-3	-	TGTGCCACCAGTGATCCTACTCTAGCGGGATTGGTGGATACGCAGTATTTT	CATSDPTLAGLVDTQYF
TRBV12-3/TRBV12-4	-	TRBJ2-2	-	TGTGCTAGCACCCGGACGTACACCGGGGAGCTGTTTTTT	CASTRTYTGELFF
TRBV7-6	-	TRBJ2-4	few	TGTGCCAGCAGCACCGGTGGACAGTGGGCCAACATTCAGTACTTC	CASSTGGQWANIQYF
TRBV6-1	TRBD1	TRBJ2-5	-	TGTGCCAGCGTAAGAACAGGGGTAGAGACCCAGTACTTC	CASVRTGVETQYF
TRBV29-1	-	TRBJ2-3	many	TGCAGCGTCGATTCGGAGGGCCTAGGTGCAGATACGCAGTATTTT	CSVDSEGLGADTQYF
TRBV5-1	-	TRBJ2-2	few	TGCGCCAGCAGCTTCCCGGCCCTGGAGCTGTTTTTT	CASSFPALELFF
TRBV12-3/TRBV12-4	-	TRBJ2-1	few	TGTGCCAGCAGTTTTCGAGTCTCCTACAATGAGCAGTTCTTC	CASSFRVSYNEQFF
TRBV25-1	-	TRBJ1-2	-	TGTGCCAGCAGCCCCGACAAATCCTATGGCTACACCTTC	CASSPDKSYGYTF
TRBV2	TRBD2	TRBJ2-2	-	TGTGCCAGCAGGGGGACTAGAGACACCGGGGAGCTGTTTTTT	CASRGTRDTGELFF
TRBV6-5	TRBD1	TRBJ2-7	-	TGTGCCAGCAATCCTGGGACAGCGATCATCGAGCAGTACTTC	CASNPGTAIIEQYF
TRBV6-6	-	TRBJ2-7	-	TGTGCCAGCAGTTACGGGGGCCCCGCCTACGAGCAGTACTTC	CASSYGGPAYEQYF
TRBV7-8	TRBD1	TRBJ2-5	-	TGTGCCAGCAGCTTAGTGACAGGGCAGGGAAGGGAGACCCAGTACTTC	CASSLVTGQGRETQYF
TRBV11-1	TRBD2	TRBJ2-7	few	TGTGCCAGCAGTCCAACTAGCGGGCTCTCCTACGAGCAGTACTTC	CASSPTSGLSYEQYF
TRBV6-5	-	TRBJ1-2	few	TGTGCCAGCAGTCCGAGTTTACTTGACTATGGCTACACCTTC	CASSPSLLDYGYTF